The 16 T cell receptor beta chains in this list originate from one sample, sequenced in a study of PD-L1 blockade in urothelial cancer. This sample's time point: peripheral blood 6 weeks after treatment start. Measured with immunoSEQ multiplex PCR; TCRdb has only the in-frame clones, and not every one. This table has under 150,000 clones, roughly 91% appearing once. The material sequenced was PBMCs, taken around atezolizumab (anti-PD-L1) treatment. The receptors here all came from a man between 60 and 70 years old with urothelial cancer.

This chain links TRBV27 with TRBJ1-3; D gene uncertain. CDR3 length: 14 amino acids. V shed 6 bases and J shed 4 bases, with 13 bases lying between them. CDR1 MNHEY and CDR2 SMNVEV come from the germline V gene (reference sequence). In DNA, the CDR3 is TGTGCCAGCAGGCGACTGAGCCCCGGAAACACCATATATTTT. Translating gives CASRRLSPGNTIYF.

The J gene is TRBJ2-1, the V gene TRBV13; possible D gene TRBD1, 6 bases. Between the trimmed V and J ends, which lost 2 bases and 5 bases, there was a span of 10 bases. The length of the CDR3 is 14 residues. Germline-derived CDR1 and CDR2 are PRHDT and FYEKMQ (reference sequence). CDR3 sequence: CASSLRGHNNEQFF. In nucleotides, the CDR3 is TGTGCCAGCAGCTTAAGGGGACATAACAATGAGCAGTTCTTC. Full variable domain (outside the CDR3, taken from reference TRBV13 and TRBJ2-1): AAGVIQSPRHLIKEKRETATLKCYPIPRHDTVYWYQQGPGQDPQFLISFYEKMQSDKGSIPDRFSAQQFSDYHSELNMSSLELGDSALYFCASSLRGHNNEQFFGPGTRLTVL.

The chain couples TRBV11-1 to TRBJ2-7, with D possibly being TRBD1 (6 bases). Germline CDR1 and CDR2: SGHAT and FQDESV (reference sequence). Between the trimmed V and J ends, which lost 5 bases and 6 bases, there was a span of 8 bases. CDR3 size: 11 residues. The CDR3 coding sequence is TGTGCCAGCAGCCAAGGGGGCGAGCAGTACTTC. This translates into CASSQGGEQYF.

The chain recombines TRBV9 with TRBJ2-7, with 8 bases fitting TRBD1. V lost 4 bases to trimming and J lost 2 bases; unmatched junction nucleotides: 8. The V gene's germline CDR1 is SGDLS and CDR2 YYNGEE. The CDR3 sequence is 15 residues long. CDR3 sequence reads: CASSLGDRLPYEQYF. CDR3 sequence (DNA): TGTGCCAGCAGCTTAGGGGACAGGCTTCCCTACGAGCAGTACTTC.

The sample holds one count of this clone. V and J are TRBV19 and TRBJ1-1, with D possibly TRBD1 on 5 matching bases. The CDR3 sequence is 15 residues long. CDR1 LNHDA and CDR2 SQIVND come from the germline V gene (reference sequence). V gave up 9 bases and J gave up 2 bases, with 19 bases separating them. The CDR3 protein is CASASGIGFNTEAFF. The CDR3 nucleotides read TGTGCCAGCGCGTCAGGGATCGGGTTTAACACTGAAGCTTTCTTT.

The rearrangement uses TRBV19 and TRBJ1-2; 9 bases map to TRBD1. The CDR3 is made up of 14 amino acids. From germline, CDR1 is LNHDA and CDR2 SQIVND (reference sequence). With 3 bases clipped from V and 7 bases from J, the junction kept 6 bases outside the gene matches. The CDR3 loop is CASSMVGQGFGYTF. The CDR3 DNA is TGTGCCAGTAGTATGGTGGGACAGGGATTTGGCTACACCTTC. The complete variable domain, with remaining parts taken from reference TRBV19 and TRBJ1-2, reads DGGITQSPKYLFRKEGQNVTLSCEQNLNHDAMYWYRQDPGQGLRLIYYSQIVNDFQKGDIAEGYSVSREKKESFPLTVTSAQKNPTAFYLCASSMVGQGFGYTFGSGTRLTVV.

The rearrangement uses TRBV6-1 and TRBJ2-7, with 7 bases lining up with TRBD1. Germline CDR1 is MNHNS and CDR2 is SASEGT. The CDR3 consists of 15 residues. CDR3 DNA: TGTGCGATGAGGACTGCCTCAGGGGGTTCCTACGAGCAGTACTTC. Translation: CAMRTASGGSYEQYF.

This rearrangement joins TRBV5-1 to TRBJ2-3; tentative D call: TRBD1 (6 bases). CDR3 length: 13 amino acids. CDR1 SGHRS and CDR2 YFSETQ come from the germline V gene. Trimming shortened V by 3 bases and J by 9 bases, and 14 bases separated the two germline ends. The CDR3, as DNA: TGCGCCAGCAGCTCAACAGGGTTGCCCACGCAGTATTTT. This translates into CASSSTGLPTQYF. The full variable domain, with the rest looked up from reference TRBV5-1 and TRBJ2-3, is KAGVTQTPRYLIKTRGQQVTLSCSPISGHRSVSWYQQTPGQGLQFLFEYFSETQRNKGNFPGRFSGRQFSNSRSEMNVSTLELGDSALYLCASSSTGLPTQYFGPGTRLTVL.

This clone has a single count. The V gene is TRBV12-5, the J gene TRBJ2-7; maybe TRBD2 (6 bases). The length of the CDR3 is 16 residues. CDR1 and CDR2 (germline): LGHNT, FRNRAP. The V end was cut by 6 bases, the J end by 2 bases, with 20 bases between. The DNA of the CDR3 is TGTGCTAGTGGACCCCTACGCCGGGACTTCGCCTACGAGCAGTACTTC. Amino acid sequence: CASGPLRRDFAYEQYF.

The chain links TRBV5-1 to TRBJ2-5, with no clear D. V was cut by 4 bases and J by 5 bases, with 6 bases left in between. Germline V CDR1 and CDR2: SGHRS, YFSETQ. The CDR3 consists of 11 residues. This CDR3 reads CASSEEETQYF. The CDR3 nucleotides are TGCGCCAGCAGCGAGGAGGAGACCCAGTACTTC.

J is TRBJ2-2 and V is TRBV28; perhaps TRBD1 as D (6 bases). This CDR3 is built from 15 residues. The V end was cut by 10 bases, the J end by 5 bases, with 20 bases between. The germline V gene has CDR1 MDHEN and CDR2 SYDVKM. CDR3 DNA: TGTGCCAATTCCAGGGGCCGAGCCTATACCGGGGAGCTGTTTTTT. It translates to CANSRGRAYTGELFF.

This clone was seen only once. J is TRBJ2-2 and V is TRBV12-5; 10 bases match TRBD2. The CDR3 loop spans 18 amino acids. The V gene end was trimmed by 0 bases and the J gene end by 1 base; junction bases not matched to a gene: 5. The germline CDR1 and CDR2 sequences are LGHNT and FRNRAP. In nucleotides, the CDR3 is TGTGCTAGTGGTTTGGTACCCGGACTAGCGGAGAACACCGGGGAGCTGTTTTTT. Translated, it gives CASGLVPGLAENTGELFF.

This clone was found once. The gene calls are TRBV28 and TRBJ2-2; 9 bases map to TRBD1. CDR1 and CDR2 from the germline V gene are MDHEN and SYDVKM. Unmatched junction bases numbered 13, after V lost 2 bases and J lost 3 bases. The length of the CDR3 is 19 residues. CDR3 in amino acids: CASSLPGLSGQGYTGELFF. The CDR3 DNA is TGTGCCAGCAGTTTACCGGGCCTCTCGGGACAGGGATACACCGGGGAGCTGTTTTTT. The whole variable domain, filled in from reference TRBV28 and TRBJ2-2, reads DVKVTQSSRYLVKRTGEKVFLECVQDMDHENMFWYRQDPGLGLRLIYFSYDVKMKEKGDIPEGYSVSREKKERFSLILESASTNQTSMYLCASSLPGLSGQGYTGELFFGEGSRLTVL.

CDR3 in amino acids: CASSSRREIENEQFF. CDR3 nucleotides: TGTGCCAGCAGCTCTCGGCGGGAGATTGAGAATGAGCAGTTCTTC. The V and J genes are TRBV7-9 and TRBJ2-1; 7 bases fit TRBD2. CDR1 is SEHNR and CDR2 is FQNEAQ in the germline V gene (reference sequence). J was trimmed by 7 bases and V by 4 bases; bases with no gene match: 10. CDR3 length equals 15 residues.

The chain links TRBV5-1 to TRBJ2-5; D not resolved. Trimming stripped 0 bases from V and 0 bases from J, with 12 bases between. Germline CDR1 SGHRS, CDR2 YFSETQ. CDR3 length: 16 residues. CDR3 DNA sequence: TGCGCCAGCAGCTTGGGGCCAGAGACTTACCAAGAGACCCAGTACTTC. It yields the protein CASSLGPETYQETQYF.

The chain combines TRBV5-8 with TRBJ2-3; D perhaps matches TRBD2 (6 bases). Germline lookup yields CDR1 SGHTS and CDR2 YDEGEE. This CDR3 is built from 13 residues. Trimming stripped 2 bases from V and 4 bases from J, with 8 bases between. CDR3 DNA: TGTGCCAGCAGCTTTGGCGGGGCAGATACGCAGTATTTT. Its protein product is CASSFGGADTQYF.